The 7 T cell receptor beta chains below were found in one sample sequenced in a study of blood T cell repertoires in COVID-19. Measured with immunoSEQ multiplex PCR; TCRdb has only the in-frame clones, and not every one. This sample has about 220,000 clones, with roughly 82% found just once. Sequencing was done on a sample of peripheral blood. The source of these receptors is a man aged 35-49 years who had recovered from COVID-19.

The chain joins TRBV2 to TRBJ2-7; TRBD2 might be the D (7 bases). Germline values: CDR1 SNHLY, CDR2 FYNNEI. The CDR3 runs 12 residues. Trimming shortened V by 7 bases and J by 5 bases, and 12 bases separated the two germline ends. CDR3 loop: CASTWGGDEQYF. The CDR3 DNA is TGTGCCAGCACGTGGGGGGGCGACGAGCAGTACTTC.

V gene TRBV5-1 combines with J gene TRBJ1-3, with TRBD1 as a possible D gene (5 bases). V was clipped by 4 bases and J by 0 bases, with 17 bases between them. Germline-derived CDR1 and CDR2 are SGHRS and YFSETQ. The CDR3 totals 17 residues. This chain's CDR3 is CASSQGHSLGSGNTIYF. The CDR3 DNA follows: TGCGCCAGCAGCCAAGGACATTCCCTTGGCTCTGGAAACACCATATATTTT.

The J gene is TRBJ2-7, the V gene TRBV11-3, with 13 bases matching TRBD2. This CDR3 spans 18 amino acids. Looked up from germline, CDR1 is SGHNT and CDR2 is YENEEA. The V segment lost 3 bases and the J segment 2 bases; nucleotides outside the gene matches: 10. The CDR3, as DNA: TGTGCCAGCAGCTTTCCGACTAGCGGGGGGCCAACGGCCTACGAGCAGTACTTC. Translated, it gives CASSFPTSGGPTAYEQYF.

V and J are TRBV19 and TRBJ1-2, with D perhaps matching TRBD1 (6 bases). Trimming took off 7 bases at V and 5 bases at J, with 17 bases between the two ends. In germline, CDR1 is LNHDA, CDR2 SQIVND (reference sequence). This CDR3 region has 14 residues. As DNA, the CDR3 is TGTGCCAGTACCCACGGACAGACTTATTATGGCTACACCTTC. As protein: CASTHGQTYYGYTF.

The rearrangement uses TRBV19 and TRBJ1-4, with 8 bases matching TRBD1. CDR3 length equals 15 residues. V was pared by 3 bases and J by 6 bases, with 6 bases of the junction left unmatched. Germline V gives CDR1 LNHDA, CDR2 SQIVND (reference sequence). The CDR3 sequence is CASSMGGQAHEKLFF. CDR3 coding DNA: TGTGCCAGTAGTATGGGGGGACAGGCCCATGAAAAACTGTTTTTT.

The chain joins TRBV19 to TRBJ1-2; 9 nucleotides align to TRBD1. The ends lost 9 bases at V and 6 bases at J; junction bases unmatched: 14. The CDR3 is 15 residues long. The germline V gene encodes CDR1 LNHDA and CDR2 SQIVND (reference sequence). This chain's CDR3 is CASCRTGAALHGYTF. CDR3 DNA: TGTGCCAGCTGTAGGACAGGGGCCGCCTTACATGGCTACACCTTC.

J is TRBJ2-1 and V is TRBV11-2, with 7 bases matching TRBD2. This CDR3 contains 15 residues. J was trimmed by 5 bases and V by 1 base; bases with no gene match: 5. Germline CDR1 reads SGHAT; CDR2 reads FQNNGV. The DNA of the CDR3 is TGTGCCAGCAGCTTAGTAGGACTAGTGGACAATGAGCAGTTCTTC. This codes for CASSLVGLVDNEQFF.